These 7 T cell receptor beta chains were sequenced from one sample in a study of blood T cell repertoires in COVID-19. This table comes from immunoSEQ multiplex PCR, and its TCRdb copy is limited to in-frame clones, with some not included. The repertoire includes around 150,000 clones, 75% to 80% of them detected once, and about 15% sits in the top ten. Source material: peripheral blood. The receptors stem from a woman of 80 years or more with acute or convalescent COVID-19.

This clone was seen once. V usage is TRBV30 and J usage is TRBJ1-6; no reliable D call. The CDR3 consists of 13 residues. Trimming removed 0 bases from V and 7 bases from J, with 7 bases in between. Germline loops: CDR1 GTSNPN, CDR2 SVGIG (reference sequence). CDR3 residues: CAWSVQPNSPLHF. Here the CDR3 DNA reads TGTGCCTGGAGTGTACAACCGAATTCACCCCTCCACTTT.

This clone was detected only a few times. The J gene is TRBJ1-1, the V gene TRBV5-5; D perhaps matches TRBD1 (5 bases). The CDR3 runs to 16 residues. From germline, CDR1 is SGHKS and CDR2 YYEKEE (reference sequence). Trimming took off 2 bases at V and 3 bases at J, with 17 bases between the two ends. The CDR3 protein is CASSLRGFQSDTEAFF. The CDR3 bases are TGTGCCAGCAGCTTAAGGGGCTTTCAGTCGGACACTGAAGCTTTCTTT.

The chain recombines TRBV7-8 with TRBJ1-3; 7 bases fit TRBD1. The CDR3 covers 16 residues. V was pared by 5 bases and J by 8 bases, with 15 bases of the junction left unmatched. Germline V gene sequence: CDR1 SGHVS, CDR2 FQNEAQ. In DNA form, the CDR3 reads TGTGCCAGCAGCACCCGGGCGACAGGGATTCAGGACACCATATATTTT. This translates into CASSTRATGIQDTIYF.

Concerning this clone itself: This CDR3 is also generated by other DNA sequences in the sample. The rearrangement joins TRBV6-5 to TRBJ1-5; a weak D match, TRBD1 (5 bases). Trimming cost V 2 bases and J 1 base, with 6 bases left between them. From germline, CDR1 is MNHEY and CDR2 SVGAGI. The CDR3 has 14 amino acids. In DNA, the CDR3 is TGTGCCAGCAGTTACGGACAAAGCAATCAGCCCCAGCATTTT. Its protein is CASSYGQSNQPQHF.

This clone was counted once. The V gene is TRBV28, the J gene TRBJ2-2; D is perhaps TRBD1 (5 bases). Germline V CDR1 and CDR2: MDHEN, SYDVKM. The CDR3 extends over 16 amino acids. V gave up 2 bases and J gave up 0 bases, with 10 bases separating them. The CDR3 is CASSLNPGSNTGELFF. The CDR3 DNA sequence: TGTGCCAGCAGTTTAAACCCAGGGTCGAACACCGGGGAGCTGTTTTTT.

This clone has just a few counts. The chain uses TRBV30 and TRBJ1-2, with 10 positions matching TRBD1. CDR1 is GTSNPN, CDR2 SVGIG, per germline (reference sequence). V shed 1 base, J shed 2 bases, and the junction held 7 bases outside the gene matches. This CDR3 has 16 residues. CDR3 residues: CAWSGDRGYLNYGYTF. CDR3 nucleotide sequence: TGTGCCTGGAGTGGGGACAGGGGTTACCTCAACTATGGCTACACCTTC.

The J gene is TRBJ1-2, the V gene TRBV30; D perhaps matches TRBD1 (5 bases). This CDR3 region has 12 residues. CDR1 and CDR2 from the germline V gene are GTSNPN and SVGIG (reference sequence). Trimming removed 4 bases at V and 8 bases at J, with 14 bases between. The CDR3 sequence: CAWKDGGEGYTF. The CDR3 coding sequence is TGTGCCTGGAAGGACGGGGGGGAGGGCTACACCTTC. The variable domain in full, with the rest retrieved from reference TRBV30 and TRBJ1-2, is SQTIHQWPATLVQPVGSPLSLECTVEGTSNPNLYWYRQAAGRGLQLLFYSVGIGQISSEVPQNLSASRPQDRQFILSSKKLLLSDSGFYLCAWKDGGEGYTFGSGTRLTVV.